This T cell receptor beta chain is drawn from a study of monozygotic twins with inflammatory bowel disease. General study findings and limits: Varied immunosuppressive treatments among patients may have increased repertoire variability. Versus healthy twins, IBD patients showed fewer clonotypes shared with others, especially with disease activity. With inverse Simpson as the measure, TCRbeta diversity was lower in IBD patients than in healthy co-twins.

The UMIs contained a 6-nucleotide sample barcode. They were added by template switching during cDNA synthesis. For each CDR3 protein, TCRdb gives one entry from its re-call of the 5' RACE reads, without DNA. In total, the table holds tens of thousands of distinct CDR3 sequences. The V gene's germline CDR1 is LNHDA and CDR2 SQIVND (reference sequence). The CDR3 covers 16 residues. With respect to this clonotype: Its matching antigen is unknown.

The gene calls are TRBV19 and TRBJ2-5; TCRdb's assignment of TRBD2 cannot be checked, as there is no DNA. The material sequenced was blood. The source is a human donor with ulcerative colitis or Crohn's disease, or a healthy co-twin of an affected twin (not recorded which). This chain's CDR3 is CASSITASGALETQYF.